One and the same sample provided the 10 T cell receptor beta chains below, sequenced in a study of blood T cell repertoires in COVID-19. Assay used: immunoSEQ multiplex PCR; TCRdb lists only in-frame clones, some missing. Here the sample spans roughly 77,000 clones, 70% to 85% being singletons. Sequencing input: peripheral blood. All receptors derive from a man aged 55 to 69 with active or convalescent COVID-19.

This clone showed up just a few times. The J gene is TRBJ2-3, the V gene TRBV20-1; no definite D call. CDR3 length: 11 residues. Germline V CDR1 and CDR2: DFQATT, SNEGSKA (reference sequence). The V end lost 3 bases, the J end lost 2 bases, and 3 bases lay between the germline ends. CDR3: CSARYTDTQYF. For the CDR3, the DNA is TGCAGTGCTAGGTACACAGATACGCAGTATTTT.

This rearrangement joins TRBV5-6 to TRBJ2-5; D unclear. V shed 1 base and J shed 4 bases, with 11 bases lying between them. Germline loops: CDR1 SGHDT, CDR2 YYEEEE. This CDR3 has 14 amino acids. The CDR3 DNA follows: TGTGCCAGCAGCTTGTACAACTATGGAGAGACCCAGTACTTC. The encoded protein is CASSLYNYGETQYF.

This chain uses TRBV28 with TRBJ1-1; 7 nucleotides align to TRBD1. Trimming removed 3 bases from V and 0 bases from J; junction bases left unmatched: 7. The CDR3 is 16 amino acids. Germline-derived CDR1 and CDR2 are MDHEN and SYDVKM. The CDR3, as DNA: TGTGCCAGCAGTTTTCCTTCCGGGACAGTGAACACTGAAGCTTTCTTT. Its protein is CASSFPSGTVNTEAFF.

This chain links TRBV12-3 or TRBV12-4 with TRBJ2-3; D possibly corresponds to TRBD1 (6 bases). This CDR3 spans 13 amino acids. V was trimmed by 6 bases and J by 5 bases, leaving 12 bases between them. The CDR3 protein is CASRSGAEDTQYF. CDR3 DNA: TGTGCCAGCAGGTCAGGGGCCGAAGATACGCAGTATTTT.

This clone was counted between two and nine times. V usage is TRBV7-2 and J usage is TRBJ1-2; a possible D gene is TRBD1 (6 bases). Germline V CDR1 and CDR2: SGHTA, FQGNSA. This CDR3 region has 15 residues. The V gene lost 5 bases and the J gene lost 7 bases, with 20 bases spanning the gap. CDR3 nucleotide sequence: TGTGCCAGCAGCACCATACGGACAGCGTCGGGTGGCTACACCTTC. Its translation is CASSTIRTASGGYTF.

This clone was seen more than once but under ten times. The chain combines TRBV18 with TRBJ2-3; tentative D call: TRBD2 (6 bases). The CDR3 sequence is 17 residues long. Looked up from germline, CDR1 is KGHSH and CDR2 is LQKENI. V was trimmed by 6 bases and J by 1 base, leaving 20 bases between them. CDR3 sequence: CASSGQNAPGGTDTQYF. The CDR3 nucleotides read TGTGCCAGCTCCGGACAAAATGCCCCGGGGGGCACAGATACGCAGTATTTT.

This clone was observed a few times. V is TRBV30 and J is TRBJ2-5; D unclear. The CDR3 loop spans 12 amino acids. V was shortened by 0 bases and J by 4 bases, with 6 bases between the two germline ends. CDR1 GTSNPN and CDR2 SVGIG come from the germline V gene (reference sequence). CDR3: CAWSVRRETQYF. The CDR3 DNA sequence: TGTGCCTGGAGTGTACGGAGAGAGACCCAGTACTTC.

V gene TRBV7-2 combines with J gene TRBJ1-5, with a possible D match to TRBD1 (5 bases). CDR1 is SGHTA, CDR2 FQGNSA, per germline. V was clipped by 2 bases and J by 6 bases, with 11 bases between them. This CDR3 comprises 14 residues. The CDR3 here is CASSLSQGGQPQHF. The CDR3 DNA reads TGTGCCAGCAGCTTATCCCAGGGAGGTCAGCCCCAGCATTTT. Using reference TRBV7-2 and TRBJ1-5 for the parts outside the CDR3, the full variable domain is GAGVSQSPSNKVTEKGKDVELRCDPISGHTALYWYRQSLGQGLEFLIYFQGNSAPDKSGLPSDRFSAERTGGSVSTLTIQRTQQEDSAVYLCASSLSQGGQPQHFGDGTRLSIL.

The rearrangement links TRBV19 to TRBJ1-5, with 8 bases matching TRBD1. The CDR3 covers 17 residues. V was clipped by 3 bases and J by 4 bases; unmatched bases: 11. Germline V CDR1 and CDR2: LNHDA, SQIVND (reference sequence). The CDR3, as DNA: TGTGCCAGTAGTATGTATCAGGGGGCGCGGGGGAATCAGCCCCAGCATTTT. It specifies CASSMYQGARGNQPQHF.

V gene TRBV7-6 combines with J gene TRBJ2-2; 10 bases line up with TRBD1. The length of the CDR3 is 20 residues. Germline V gene data show CDR1 as SGHVS and CDR2 as FNYEAQ. V was clipped by 5 bases and J by 2 bases; unmatched bases: 17. The CDR3 is CASSPALRQGTGVNTGELFF. The CDR3 nucleotides are TGTGCCAGCAGCCCCGCCCTCCGTCAAGGGACAGGGGTCAACACCGGGGAGCTGTTTTTT.